This T cell receptor (beta chain) was sequenced for a study of T cell repertoires in cytomegalovirus infection. Study observations and caveats: Carriers of CMV and the relevant HLA type were discriminated by public TCR beta frequency.

The germline CDR1 and CDR2 sequences are MDHEN and SYDVKM. This CDR3 is 17 amino acids long. V was clipped by 2 bases and J by 0 bases, with 14 bases between them. TCRdb analysed the reads with MiXCR anew, one entry per CDR3 protein. This sample has 200,000 to 300,000 distinct CDR3 sequences, with about an eighth found just once. Many counts were recorded for this clonotype. Its antigen is not identified. The source is a human donor in good health (CMV status not recorded). Some clones in this sample may be carry-over from other donors' samples. Sample: PBMCs. The rearrangement joins TRBV28 to TRBJ2-4, with D possibly TRBD1 on 7 matching bases. As DNA, the CDR3 is TGTGCCAGCAGTTTAACTAGACAGGGACTAGCCAAAAACATTCAGTACTTC. Amino acids: CASSLTRQGLAKNIQYF.